The next 9 T cell receptor beta chains were all read from a single sample in a study of cytomegalovirus exposure and HLA in healthy donors. Primers: 60 Vbeta forward and 13 Jbeta reverse. Profiling relied on immunoSEQ multiplex PCR, and the TCRdb table lists in-frame clones only, not all of them. There are roughly 150,000 clones in the sample; roughly 80% occur only once, and over 9% lies in the top ten. The source material was PBMCs. These receptors were obtained from a young man in good health and CMV-seropositive.

The rearrangement uses TRBV6-5 and TRBJ1-2; unclear D gene. CDR1 is MNHEY, CDR2 SVGAGI, per germline. V lost 0 bases to trimming and J lost 3 bases, with 11 bases between them. The CDR3 has 15 residues. The CDR3 DNA reads as TGTGCCAGCAGTTACTCGGCAGGTTCCTACTATGGCTACACCTTC. Its translation: CASSYSAGSYYGYTF.

In this sample, this clone turned up once. The rearrangement links TRBV11-2 to TRBJ2-7; D might be TRBD1 (7 bases). CDR1 and CDR2 from the germline V gene are SGHAT and FQNNGV. With 1 base removed from V and 4 bases from J, the gap between germline ends came to 14 bases. This CDR3 region has 15 residues. CDR3 in DNA: TGTGCCAGCAGCTTAGGGCCAGGGGGGATATACGAGCAGTACTTC. Translated: CASSLGPGGIYEQYF.

The J gene is TRBJ2-7, the V gene TRBV6-1, with D tentatively TRBD2 (6 bases). Germline CDR1 MNHNS, CDR2 SASEGT. The CDR3 consists of 15 residues. V dropped 5 bases and J dropped 1 base, with 15 bases sitting between them. The CDR3 loop reads CASSKTDYQSYEQYF. Written as DNA, the CDR3 is TGTGCCAGCAGTAAAACGGACTACCAATCCTACGAGCAGTACTTC.

The rearrangement joins TRBV7-7 to TRBJ1-1, with no clear D. Deletions cut 5 bases from V and 6 bases from J, with 10 bases between. CDR1 is SSHAT and CDR2 is FNYEAQ in the germline V gene (reference sequence). The CDR3 contains 12 residues. The CDR3 region is CASSPLPPEAFF. CDR3 sequence (DNA): TGTGCCAGCAGCCCCCTTCCTCCTGAAGCTTTCTTT.

This chain connects TRBV29-1 to TRBJ1-1, with D perhaps TRBD1 (5 bases). From germline, CDR1 is SQVTM and CDR2 ANQGSEA. This CDR3 is built from 14 residues. V lost 6 bases to trimming and J lost 1 base, with 15 bases between them. The CDR3 loop is CSVRLGAENTEAFF. CDR3 coding DNA: TGCAGCGTCCGATTAGGGGCAGAGAACACTGAAGCTTTCTTT.

J is TRBJ2-6 and V is TRBV11-1; 7 nucleotides match TRBD2. This CDR3 contains 18 residues. Germline V gene sequence: CDR1 SGHAT, CDR2 FQDESV (reference sequence). The trim removed 0 bases at V and 3 bases at J, leaving 8 bases unmatched. Written as DNA, the CDR3 is TGTGCCAGCAGCTTAGCGCTGGGAGGGATAGGTGGGGCCAACGTCCTGACTTTC. Its translation: CASSLALGGIGGANVLTF.

The rearrangement uses TRBV5-4 and TRBJ2-1, with 10 bases lining up with TRBD2. Germline V lookup: CDR1 SGHNT, CDR2 YYREEE (reference sequence). The CDR3 consists of 16 residues. The V gene end was trimmed by 3 bases and the J gene end by 4 bases; junction bases not matched to a gene: 7. CDR3 DNA: TGTGCCAGCAGCTCTCCCCCTAGCGGGAGATACAATGAGCAGTTCTTC. It is translated as CASSSPPSGRYNEQFF.

This chain links TRBV7-3 with TRBJ2-3, with D perhaps matching TRBD1 (6 bases). V dropped 5 bases and J dropped 2 bases, with 14 bases sitting between them. The CDR3 totals 15 residues. Germline CDR1 and CDR2: SGHTA and FQGTGA. Here the CDR3 reads CASSHNGQYTDTQYF. Here the CDR3 DNA reads TGTGCCAGCAGCCACAATGGACAGTACACAGATACGCAGTATTTT.

This clone was observed a handful of times. The chain joins TRBV28 to TRBJ2-4; TRBD1 agrees at 7 bases. Germline V gene sequence: CDR1 MDHEN, CDR2 SYDVKM. J lost 8 bases, V lost 4 bases, and 8 bases had no gene match. The CDR3 is 14 amino acids. The CDR3 DNA follows: TGTGCCAGCAGTTCCCCCAGACAGGGAGACATTCAGTACTTC. Translated: CASSSPRQGDIQYF.